Sequencing of this T cell receptor (beta chain) was carried out in a study of patients and donors after allogeneic stem cell transplantation. Germline assignment: CDR1 GTSNPN and CDR2 SVGIG (reference sequence). Trimming removed 1 base from V and 0 bases from J, with 13 bases in between. The CDR3 is made up of 15 amino acids. This clonotype has a count of ten or more. Via MiXCR, TCRdb re-called the RT-PCR reads, giving one row per CDR3 protein. The sample lists roughly 230,000 distinct CDR3 sequences, around an eighth seen once, with approximately 10% in the top ten. The chain has TRBV30 and TRBJ2-7; D may be TRBD1 (6 bases). Sequenced: blood, either unsorted or a sorted T cell fraction (not recorded which). The clonotype comes from a human donor who was either an allogeneic HSCT recipient or a stem cell or donor lymphocyte infusion donor (not recorded which). It is not recorded whose cells these are; they may come from a transplant donor. The CDR3 loop reads CAWSASGAYSYEQYF. In DNA form, the CDR3 reads TGTGCCTGGAGTGCCTCAGGGGCCTACTCCTACGAGCAGTACTTC.